The 3 T cell receptor beta chains below all came from one sample that was sequenced in a study of T cell repertoires in cytomegalovirus infection. The antigens of these receptors remain unknown. TCRdb redid the calling of the reads with MiXCR, one entry per CDR3 protein. The sample has about 570,000 distinct CDR3 sequences; under 45% are singletons. The specimen comprised cultured PBMCs, sampled from culture after CMV antigen stimulation. The source of these receptors is a human donor in good health (CMV status not recorded). Some clones in this sample may be carry-over from other donors' samples.

The J gene is TRBJ1-4, the V gene TRBV20-1; 7 nucleotides align to TRBD1. The length of the CDR3 is 14 residues. V lost 3 bases, J lost 7 bases, and 8 bases stayed unmatched. Germline CDR1 reads DFQATT; CDR2 reads SNEGSKA (reference sequence). CDR3: CSARDRTGAEKLFF. CDR3 nucleotides: TGCAGTGCTAGGGACAGGACCGGGGCTGAAAAACTGTTTTTT.

This clonotype was detected a few times. The chain joins TRBV28 to TRBJ1-2, with a weak D call TRBD1 (5 bases). Looked up from germline, CDR1 is MDHEN and CDR2 is SYDVKM. The CDR3 runs 15 residues. Trimming pared 4 bases from V and 7 bases from J, leaving 19 bases between. DNA for the CDR3: TGTGCCAGCAGTTCCCCCGGTTGGGGGGTAGGTGGCTACACCTTC. As protein: CASSSPGWGVGGYTF.

On this clonotype itself: A read error may explain this, as a much larger clone is one base away. The chain employs TRBV7-8 and TRBJ2-1; no firm D call. Trimming took off 1 base at V and 2 bases at J, with 9 bases between the two ends. Germline CDR1 and CDR2: SGHVS and FQNEAQ. This CDR3 is built from 15 residues. This CDR3 is CASSLELVTYNEQFF. The CDR3 nucleotides are TGTGCCAGCAGCTTAGAGTTGGTTACCTACAATGAGCAGTTCTTC.